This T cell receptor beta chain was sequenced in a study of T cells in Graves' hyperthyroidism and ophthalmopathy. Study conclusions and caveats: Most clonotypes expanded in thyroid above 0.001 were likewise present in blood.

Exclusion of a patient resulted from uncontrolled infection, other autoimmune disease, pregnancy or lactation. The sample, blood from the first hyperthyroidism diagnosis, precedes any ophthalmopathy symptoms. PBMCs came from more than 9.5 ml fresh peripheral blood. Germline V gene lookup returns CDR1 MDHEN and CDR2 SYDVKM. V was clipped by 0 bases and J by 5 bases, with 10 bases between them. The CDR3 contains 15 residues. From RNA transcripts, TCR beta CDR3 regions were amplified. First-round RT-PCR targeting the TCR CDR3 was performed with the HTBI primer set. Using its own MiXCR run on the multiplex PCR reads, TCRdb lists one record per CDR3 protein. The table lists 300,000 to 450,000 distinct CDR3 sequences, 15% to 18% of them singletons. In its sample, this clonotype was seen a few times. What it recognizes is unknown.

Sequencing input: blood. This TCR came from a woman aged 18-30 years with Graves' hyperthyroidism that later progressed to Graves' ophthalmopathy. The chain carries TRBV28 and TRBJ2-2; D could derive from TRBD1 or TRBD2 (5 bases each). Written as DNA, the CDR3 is TGTGCCAGCAGTTTATGGTGGGGGTCAACCGGGGAGCTGTTTTTT. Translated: CASSLWWGSTGELFF.